The clone carrying this T cell receptor beta chain was found many times. No antigen is known for it. The sample belongs to a study of metastatic and nonmetastatic thyroid tumors. Points from the study as a whole: Relative to benign nodules, malignant thyroid tumors were reportedly characterized by significantly elevated TCR beta diversity in blood and tumor.

As originally analysed: A classifier for distant metastasis in papillary thyroid cancer was constructed using CDR3 differences observed across clinicopathological groups. From the PCR reads, TCRdb re-called clones with MiXCR. Here the V and J calls rest on TCRdb's processing, not on the authors' analysis. The data contain about 23,000 clones, approximately 19% of them singletons. Thyroid surgery was performed in patients who had received no treatment beforehand. The CDR3 covers 13 residues. CDR1 and CDR2 from the germline V gene are SEHNR and FQNEAQ (reference sequence). V lost 5 bases to trimming and J lost 1 base, with 7 bases between them.

The receptor was isolated from a male donor with papillary thyroid cancer or a benign thyroid nodule (not recorded which). Some clones in this sample may be carry-over from other donors' samples. The chain has TRBV7-9 and TRBJ2-3; D unresolved. Sequencing used blood. The CDR3, as DNA: TGTGCCAGCAGCCCTTGGGGCACAGATACGCAGTATTTT. Translated: CASSPWGTDTQYF.